This T cell receptor beta chain appears in the sequencing data of a study of cytomegalovirus exposure and HLA in healthy donors. Study-wide background: For the approximately 400 genotyped donors, over 80% fell within the Caucasian-associated ancestry cluster.

The PCR employed 60 Vbeta primers together with 13 Jbeta primers. As handled by the study authors: In a later analysis, around 10 million of some 80 million unique beta chains occurred in at least two donors. Data came from immunoSEQ multiplex PCR; TCRdb stores just in-frame clones and leaves some out. That table supplies the V and J calls and clone size; D and trimming were determined from the DNA. Of 100,000 to 150,000 clones in the sample, around 77% were seen once. The CDR3 runs 11 residues. With 5 bases removed from V and 10 bases from J, the gap between germline ends came to 11 bases. Per the germline V gene, CDR1 is MNHNY and CDR2 is SVGAGI (reference sequence).

The clonotype comes from a woman aged 55-70 years in good health and CMV-seronegative. The chain is built from TRBV6-6 and TRBJ1-1; the D gene is possibly TRBD1 (5 bases). The sequenced sample was PBMCs. The CDR3 DNA reads TGTGCCAGCAGTGCCGCGGGGGGAGCTTTCTTT. This encodes CASSAAGGAFF.